The 31 T cell receptor beta chains in this list originate from one sample, sequenced in a study of OX40 agonist ivuxolimab in advanced cancers. The table came from immunoSEQ multiplex PCR; TCRdb's copy has only in-frame clones and leaves some out. This sample yields fewer than 30,000 clones, of which approximately 83% are seen a single time; about half belongs to the top ten. Sequenced here: CD4+ or CD8+ T cells sorted from blood, sampled in a trial of the OX40 agonist ivuxolimab. The receptor set was obtained from an adult with an advanced solid tumor such as melanoma, head and neck, liver or kidney cancer.

V usage is TRBV9 and J usage is TRBJ2-6, with a weak D call TRBD1 (6 bases). The V gene's germline CDR1 is SGDLS and CDR2 YYNGEE. The CDR3 totals 20 residues. Trimming removed 0 bases from V and 3 bases from J, with 22 bases in between. Here the CDR3 DNA reads TGTGCCAGCAGCGTAGACAGAGTGGGGGCAGGGACCTTTGGGGCCAACGTCCTGACTTTC. Translating it yields CASSVDRVGAGTFGANVLTF.

V gene TRBV7-9 combines with J gene TRBJ2-5; D may be TRBD2 (7 bases). The CDR3 is 16 amino acids. The germline CDR1 and CDR2 sequences are SEHNR and FQNEAQ (reference sequence). Trimming stripped 5 bases from V and 3 bases from J, with 19 bases between. The CDR3 nucleotides are TGTGCCAGCAGCCCCGTCGGGCGGGGGACAAAAGAGACCCAGTACTTC. Translated: CASSPVGRGTKETQYF. Variable domain in full (rest from reference TRBV7-9 and TRBJ2-5): DTGVSQNPRHKITKRGQNVTFRCDPISEHNRLYWYRQTLGQGPEFLTYFQNEAQLEKSRLLSDRFSAERPKGSFSTLEIQRTEQGDSAMYLCASSPVGRGTKETQYFGPGTRLLVL.

This chain joins TRBV7-9 and TRBJ1-2; maybe TRBD1 (5 bases). V lost 5 bases, J lost 4 bases, and 17 bases lay in between. The CDR3 consists of 15 residues. CDR1 SEHNR and CDR2 FQNEAQ come from the germline V gene (reference sequence). CDR3 region: CASSRTPDGTYGYTF. Here the CDR3 DNA reads TGTGCCAGCAGCCGCACCCCAGATGGGACCTATGGCTACACCTTC. Filled out from reference TRBV7-9 and TRBJ1-2, the complete variable domain reads DTGVSQNPRHKITKRGQNVTFRCDPISEHNRLYWYRQTLGQGPEFLTYFQNEAQLEKSRLLSDRFSAERPKGSFSTLEIQRTEQGDSAMYLCASSRTPDGTYGYTFGSGTRLTVV.

The chain employs TRBV2 and TRBJ1-6, with D maybe TRBD1 (5 bases). The CDR3 extends over 15 amino acids. Germline V gene lookup returns CDR1 SNHLY and CDR2 FYNNEI. Trimming pared 4 bases from V and 7 bases from J, leaving 14 bases between. In DNA form, the CDR3 reads TGTGCCAGCAGTGGGAACACAGGAGGGAATTCACCCCTCCACTTT. It is translated as CASSGNTGGNSPLHF.

The chain uses TRBV28 and TRBJ1-2; 10 nucleotides agree with TRBD1. Per the germline V gene, CDR1 is MDHEN and CDR2 is SYDVKM. The CDR3 runs 14 residues. The V and J ends lost 5 bases and 8 bases, in that order; junction bases with no gene match: 8. CDR3 region: CASSPPGQGWGYTF. Written as DNA, the CDR3 is TGTGCCAGCAGTCCCCCGGGACAGGGGTGGGGCTACACCTTC.

The chain recombines TRBV6-4 with TRBJ2-7; D is perhaps TRBD1 (5 bases). CDR3 length equals 17 residues. CDR1 MRHNA and CDR2 SNTAGT come from the germline V gene. V was clipped by 8 bases and J by 2 bases, with 25 bases between them. The CDR3: CASQAFEGRQGTYEQYF. The CDR3 DNA follows: TGTGCCAGCCAGGCTTTTGAAGGTCGGCAGGGCACCTACGAGCAGTACTTC.

This chain links TRBV28 with TRBJ2-1, with 13 nucleotides matching TRBD2. The V gene end was trimmed by 4 bases and the J gene end by 3 bases; junction bases not matched to a gene: 6. This CDR3 region has 17 residues. CDR1 and CDR2 from the germline V gene are MDHEN and SYDVKM. CDR3 region: CASSYLRLAGGYNEQFF. The CDR3 coding sequence is TGTGCCAGCAGTTATTTAAGACTAGCGGGGGGCTACAATGAGCAGTTCTTC. The variable domain in full, completed from reference TRBV28 and TRBJ2-1, reads DVKVTQSSRYLVKRTGEKVFLECVQDMDHENMFWYRQDPGLGLRLIYFSYDVKMKEKGDIPEGYSVSREKKERFSLILESASTNQTSMYLCASSYLRLAGGYNEQFFGPGTRLTVL.

The chain employs TRBV2 and TRBJ2-5, with TRBD2 identical over 14 bases. Trimming cost V 6 bases and J 5 bases; bases outside gene matches: 8. In germline, CDR1 is SNHLY, CDR2 FYNNEI. The CDR3 loop spans 16 amino acids. DNA for the CDR3: TGTGCCAGCAGCGAATGGACTAGCGGGGGGTATGAGACCCAGTACTTC. It specifies CASSEWTSGGYETQYF.

The gene calls are TRBV7-9 and TRBJ2-3; D possibly corresponds to TRBD2 (5 bases). This CDR3 is built from 16 residues. Trimming cost V 4 bases and J 3 bases, with 17 bases left between them. Germline loops: CDR1 SEHNR, CDR2 FQNEAQ (reference sequence). CDR3 protein: CASSSRSRDRTDTQYF. In nucleotides, the CDR3 is TGTGCCAGCAGCTCCCGTTCGAGGGATCGTACAGATACGCAGTATTTT.

The chain couples TRBV28 to TRBJ2-7; 8 bases align to TRBD2. The CDR3 sequence is 13 residues long. The ends lost 8 bases at V and 4 bases at J; junction bases unmatched: 7. Germline loops: CDR1 MDHEN, CDR2 SYDVKM. The CDR3 nucleotides read TGTGCCAGCGGCCTCGGGGGGGGTTACGAGCAGTACTTC. Translation: CASGLGGGYEQYF.

This rearrangement joins TRBV11-2 to TRBJ1-6; D may be TRBD1 (5 bases). CDR1 and CDR2 (germline): SGHAT, FQNNGV. The CDR3 covers 15 residues. V lost 1 base and J 8 bases, leaving 12 bases between the germline ends. The CDR3 spells CASSLVGDSHSPLHF. In nucleotides, the CDR3 is TGTGCCAGCAGCTTAGTAGGTGACAGCCATTCACCCCTCCACTTT. The whole variable domain, filled in from reference TRBV11-2 and TRBJ1-6, reads EAGVAQSPRYKIIEKRQSVAFWCNPISGHATLYWYQQILGQGPKLLIQFQNNGVVDDSQLPKDRFSAERLKGVDSTLKIQPAKLEDSAVYLCASSLVGDSHSPLHFGNGTRLTVT.

The chain recombines TRBV2 with TRBJ1-4, with 7 bases fitting TRBD1. Germline CDR1 SNHLY, CDR2 FYNNEI. This CDR3 spans 14 amino acids. Losses at the gene ends were 5 bases for V and 6 bases for J; bases not matched to a gene: 6. CDR3 sequence: CASSYLGGDEKLFF. CDR3 DNA sequence: TGTGCCAGCAGTTACTTAGGGGGCGATGAAAAACTGTTTTTT.

This clone was seen a few times. The CDR3 DNA sequence: TGCGCCAGCAGCTTGGTGGGGGGAAGCTCCTACGAGCAGTACTTC. It specifies CASSLVGGSSYEQYF. The chain links TRBV5-1 to TRBJ2-7; a possible D gene is TRBD2 (6 bases). Between the trimmed V and J ends, which lost 0 bases and 0 bases, there was a span of 10 bases. The CDR3 consists of 15 residues. Germline V gene sequence: CDR1 SGHRS, CDR2 YFSETQ.

The rearrangement joins TRBV5-4 to TRBJ2-4, with D possibly TRBD2 on 5 matching bases. V lost 0 bases and J lost 1, with 11 bases in between. The CDR3 is made up of 16 amino acids. The V gene's germline CDR1 is SGHNT and CDR2 YYREEE (reference sequence). The CDR3 region is CASSLVVGGAKNIQYF. The CDR3 nucleotides are TGTGCCAGCAGCTTGGTTGTGGGCGGGGCCAAAAACATTCAGTACTTC.

This clone was counted at least ten times. The chain couples TRBV4-1 to TRBJ2-7, with 8 bases identical to TRBD1. Losses at the gene ends were 6 bases for V and 4 bases for J; bases not matched to a gene: 11. The length of the CDR3 is 15 residues. CDR1 and CDR2 (germline): MGHRA, YSYEKL. This CDR3 is CASRRGPGGIYEQYF. CDR3 sequence (DNA): TGCGCCAGCAGAAGAGGGCCAGGGGGCATTTACGAGCAGTACTTC.

The rearrangement uses TRBV25-1 and TRBJ1-1; unclear D gene. Germline CDR1 reads MGHDK; CDR2 reads SYGVNS. CDR3 length equals 13 residues. The V and J ends lost 4 bases and 5 bases respectively, with 11 bases between them. In DNA, the CDR3 is TGTGCCAGCAGTGGCGCGGGCGGGACTGAAGCTTTCTTT. This encodes CASSGAGGTEAFF.

This clone was detected only a few times. The chain joins TRBV28 to TRBJ1-1, with no clear D. The germline gives CDR1 MDHEN, CDR2 SYDVKM. The CDR3 is 11 residues long. The V and J ends lost 6 bases and 6 bases respectively, with 8 bases between them. The CDR3 sequence is CASRRGAEAFF. CDR3 in DNA: TGTGCCAGCAGACGTGGGGCTGAAGCTTTCTTT.

The chain employs TRBV27 and TRBJ1-2; D is unresolved. Trimming took off 2 bases at V and 1 base at J, with 14 bases between the two ends. Germline lookup yields CDR1 MNHEY and CDR2 SMNVEV (reference sequence). CDR3 size: 16 residues. Here the CDR3 DNA reads TGTGCCAGCAGTTTAAGACCAGGTCCTTTTAACTATGGCTACACCTTC. This translates into CASSLRPGPFNYGYTF.

This chain uses TRBV5-1 with TRBJ2-7; no reliable D call. CDR1 SGHRS and CDR2 YFSETQ come from the germline V gene. The CDR3 loop spans 14 amino acids. The V end lost 4 bases, the J end lost 7 bases, and 18 bases lay between the germline ends. The chain's CDR3 is CASSQAEIPKEQYF. The CDR3 bases are TGCGCCAGCAGCCAGGCCGAGATACCGAAGGAGCAGTACTTC.

The chain joins TRBV6-4 to TRBJ2-5; possible D gene TRBD1, 5 bases. The J call may not be correct, given that the DNA end is closer to TRBJ2-7. Germline V CDR1 and CDR2: MRHNA, SNTAGT. This CDR3 is built from 15 residues. Here the CDR3 DNA reads TGTGCCAGCAGTCGAGCCAACAGGAGAGCCTACGAGCAGTACTTC. Amino acid sequence: CASSRANRRAYEQYF.

This CDR3 reads CASSLTPGELFF. The CDR3, as DNA: TGCGCCAGCAGCTTGACCCCCGGGGAGCTGTTTTTT. The chain carries TRBV5-1 and TRBJ2-2, with D unclear. V dropped 1 base and J dropped 6 bases, with 4 bases sitting between them. CDR3 size: 12 residues. CDR1 and CDR2 (germline): SGHRS, YFSETQ.

V usage is TRBV19 and J usage is TRBJ1-5, with a possible D match to TRBD1 (5 bases). Germline assignment: CDR1 LNHDA and CDR2 SQIVND (reference sequence). V lost 5 bases and J lost 10, with 21 bases in between. The CDR3 is 15 amino acids. This CDR3 reads CASSLLGTVEGPQHF. The CDR3 DNA is TGTGCCAGTAGTTTACTAGGGACTGTTGAAGGACCCCAGCATTTT.

A few counts support this clone. The J gene is TRBJ1-6, the V gene TRBV25-1, with a tentative D call TRBD1 (6 bases). Trimming shortened V by 7 bases and J by 7 bases, and 11 bases separated the two germline ends. This CDR3 spans 13 amino acids. Germline V lookup: CDR1 MGHDK, CDR2 SYGVNS. The CDR3 nucleotides are TGTGCCAGCAATCTCCAGGGGAATTCACCCCTCCACTTT. Protein sequence: CASNLQGNSPLHF.

V is TRBV6-4 and J is TRBJ2-3, with a possible D match to TRBD1 (6 bases). CDR1 and CDR2 from the germline V gene are MRHNA and SNTAGT. The CDR3 is 14 residues long. Trimming took off 6 bases at V and 2 bases at J, with 12 bases between the two ends. This CDR3 is CASSDRLHTDTQYF. The DNA of the CDR3 is TGTGCCAGCAGCGACAGGTTACACACAGATACGCAGTATTTT.

The gene calls are TRBV28 and TRBJ2-5; 8 nucleotides match TRBD2. This CDR3 spans 17 amino acids. From germline, CDR1 is MDHEN and CDR2 SYDVKM. V trimming: 1 base; J trimming: 4 bases; junction bases outside the gene matches: 11. The CDR3 sequence is CASSLYPSGGGGETQYF. As DNA, the CDR3 is TGTGCCAGCAGTTTATACCCCAGCGGGGGCGGGGGAGAGACCCAGTACTTC.

The chain couples TRBV7-9 to TRBJ2-7, with D hard to call. Trimming pared 8 bases from V and 1 base from J, leaving 18 bases between. Germline loops: CDR1 SEHNR, CDR2 FQNEAQ (reference sequence). This CDR3 contains 15 residues. CDR3 coding DNA: TGTGCCAGCTCTGACGGGCCGCCAGTTTCCTACGAGCAGTACTTC. It yields the protein CASSDGPPVSYEQYF.

The chain links TRBV9 to TRBJ2-7; 10 bases fit TRBD2. The CDR3 loop spans 16 amino acids. Germline CDR1 reads SGDLS; CDR2 reads YYNGEE. V dropped 3 bases and J dropped 3; count of bases not matched to a gene: 9. The CDR3 loop reads CASSGIAGGPIYEQYF. CDR3 DNA: TGTGCCAGCAGCGGAATAGCGGGGGGCCCCATCTACGAGCAGTACTTC.

The chain couples TRBV11-2 to TRBJ2-5, with TRBD2 matching over 12 bases. The germline CDR1 and CDR2 sequences are SGHAT and FQNNGV. The CDR3 has 16 amino acids. V was pared by 1 base and J by 4 bases, with 4 bases of the junction left unmatched. The CDR3, as DNA: TGTGCCAGCAGCTTAGGCTGGACTAGCGGGGTAGAGACCCAGTACTTC. This sequence encodes CASSLGWTSGVETQYF.

This chain joins TRBV7-2 and TRBJ1-1; no firm D call. The V end was cut by 1 base, the J end by 1 base, with 13 bases between. CDR1 is SGHTA, CDR2 FQGNSA, per germline. This CDR3 comprises 16 residues. The CDR3 protein is CASSLDGVGSNTEAFF. The CDR3 nucleotides read TGTGCCAGCAGCTTAGATGGGGTAGGGTCGAACACTGAAGCTTTCTTT.

This chain uses TRBV7-6 with TRBJ2-1; 7 bases match TRBD2. Unmatched junction bases numbered 12, after V lost 7 bases and J lost 9 bases. Germline CDR1 and CDR2: SGHVS and FNYEAQ. The CDR3 runs to 14 residues. The DNA for the CDR3 is TGTGCCAGCACCAATAGCGGGTCAGGGCTTGAGCAGTTCTTC. Protein product: CASTNSGSGLEQFF.

This chain connects TRBV19 to TRBJ2-6; D unclear. The CDR3 length is 14 residues. Germline V lookup: CDR1 LNHDA, CDR2 SQIVND (reference sequence). Trimming shortened V by 3 bases and J by 4 bases, and 7 bases separated the two germline ends. The CDR3 DNA sequence: TGTGCCAGTAGTATGGGTTTGGGGGCCAACGTCCTGACTTTC. Its translation: CASSMGLGANVLTF.